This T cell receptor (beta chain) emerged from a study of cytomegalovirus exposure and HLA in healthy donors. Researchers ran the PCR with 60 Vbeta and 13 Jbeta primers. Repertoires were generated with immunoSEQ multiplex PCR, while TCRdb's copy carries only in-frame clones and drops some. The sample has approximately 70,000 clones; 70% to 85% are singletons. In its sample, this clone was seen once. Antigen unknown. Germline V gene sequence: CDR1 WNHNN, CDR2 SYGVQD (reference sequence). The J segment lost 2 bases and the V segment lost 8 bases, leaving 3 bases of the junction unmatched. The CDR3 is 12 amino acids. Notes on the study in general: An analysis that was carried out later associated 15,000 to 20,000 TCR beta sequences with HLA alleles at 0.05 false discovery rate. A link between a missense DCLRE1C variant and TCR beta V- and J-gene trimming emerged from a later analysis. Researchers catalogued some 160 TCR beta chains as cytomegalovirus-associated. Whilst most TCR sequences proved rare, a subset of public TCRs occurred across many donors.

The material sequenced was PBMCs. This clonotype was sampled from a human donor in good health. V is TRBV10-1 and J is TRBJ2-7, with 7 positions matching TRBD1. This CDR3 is CASSQGTYEQYF. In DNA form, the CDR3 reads TGCGCCAGCTCACAGGGGACCTACGAGCAGTACTTC.